The clone carrying this T cell receptor (beta chain) was counted ten times or more. Its target is not known. Each of the donors had 9 to 10 milliliters of peripheral blood drawn into EDTA-treated Vacutainer tubes. Primed by a sample-barcoded 5' primer and a J-beta primer mix, a second PCR proceeded for about 6 to 12 cycles. The authors tagged each cDNA molecule using a template-switch adaptor with 12 random nucleotides. Each CDR3 protein gets one entry after TCRdb re-called the 5' RACE reads with MiXCR. The sample consists of 2 million or so distinct CDR3 sequences, less than 50% of them appearing once. This record comes from a study of blood T cells in healthy people across ages. Regarding the study as a whole: The long-lived group displayed more naive CD4+ cells, plus higher diversity, than the aged donors did.

The CDR3 spans 14 residues. With 4 bases removed from V and 10 bases from J, the gap between germline ends came to 20 bases. Germline V CDR1 and CDR2: DFQATT, SNEGSKA (reference sequence). The V call is TRBV20-1, the J call TRBJ2-1, with a tentative D call TRBD2 (5 bases). The source of this sequence is a woman aged 40-49 years in good health. The specimen sequenced was blood. The CDR3 DNA reads as TGCAGTGCTACAACTCCGCTCCAACCGGGGGAGCAGTTCTTC. Residues: CSATTPLQPGEQFF.